What follows are 4 T cell receptor beta chains derived from one specimen sequenced in a study of blood T cell repertoires in COVID-19. Sequenced by immunoSEQ multiplex PCR; TCRdb stores in-frame clones only, minus some. The sample comprises under 350,000 clones, roughly 87% of which are singletons, and about an eighth rests with the top ten. The sample comprised peripheral blood. The receptors derive from a human donor in a cohort sampled during active COVID-19.

The chain is built from TRBV6-2 or TRBV6-3 and TRBJ2-7; no firm D call. Germline assignment: CDR1 MNHEY and CDR2 SVGEGT. The CDR3 has 16 amino acids. V lost 6 bases and J 1 base, leaving 19 bases between the germline ends. In DNA, the CDR3 is TGTGCCAGCAGCCGATCTAGACCCACTATATCCTACGAGCAGTACTTC. It yields the protein CASSRSRPTISYEQYF.

This clone has only a few counts. The chain uses TRBV2 and TRBJ2-1; 7 bases line up with TRBD1. V was pared by 8 bases and J by 0 bases, with 7 bases of the junction left unmatched. The germline V gene has CDR1 SNHLY and CDR2 FYNNEI. CDR3 length: 15 residues. DNA of the CDR3: TGTGCCAGCGGAAAAGGGGGCAGCTCCTACAATGAGCAGTTCTTC. It translates to CASGKGGSSYNEQFF.

The chain employs TRBV3-1 (or the pseudogene TRBV3-2) and TRBJ2-7, with TRBD2 matching 10 bases. CDR1 and CDR2 from the germline V gene are LGHDT and YNNKEL (reference sequence). The CDR3 is made up of 15 amino acids. J lost 2 bases, V lost 1 base, and 2 bases had no gene match. CDR3 residues: CASSQGTSGTYEQYF. CDR3 sequence (DNA): TGTGCCAGCAGCCAAGGGACTAGCGGAACCTACGAGCAGTACTTC.

The chain is built from TRBV18 and TRBJ2-1, with 7 bases fitting TRBD2. V shed 3 bases, J shed 13 bases, and the junction held 9 bases outside the gene matches. Germline CDR1 KGHSH, CDR2 LQKENI. CDR3 length: 13 residues. DNA for the CDR3: TGTGCCAGCTCACCCGCGGCGGGAGCTAATCAGTTCTTC. Protein: CASSPAAGANQFF.